Presented here are 12 T cell receptor beta chains from one specimen sequenced in a study of shared clonotypes between healthy human individuals. The data were produced by immunoSEQ multiplex PCR, yet TCRdb's version contains in-frame clones alone and is incomplete. The sample yields roughly 850,000 clones, 95% to 97% seen once. As defined, naive CD8 cells were CD45RO-negative and positively selected for CCR7, with terminally differentiated effector memory CD45RA+ cells excluded. Sequencing input: naive CD8+ T cells sorted from blood. The receptor source for this set is a man aged 30-40 years in good health.

V is TRBV15 and J is TRBJ2-3; no clear D gene. V gave up 7 bases and J gave up 0 bases, with 14 bases separating them. Germline V gene data show CDR1 as LNHNV and CDR2 as YYDKDF (reference sequence). This CDR3 region has 15 residues. The CDR3 DNA reads TGTGCCACCACCCCGGCTGGAACTAGCACAGATACGCAGTATTTT. Translated: CATTPAGTSTDTQYF.

The rearrangement uses TRBV2 and TRBJ2-1; TRBD2 matches 7 bases. Germline lookup yields CDR1 SNHLY and CDR2 FYNNEI. The CDR3 sequence is 14 residues long. V dropped 9 bases and J dropped 7; count of bases not matched to a gene: 12. Written as DNA, the CDR3 is TGTGCCAGGAGAAATCCGACTAGCTCGAATGAGCAGTTCTTC. It is translated as CARRNPTSSNEQFF.

The chain has TRBV27 and TRBJ2-7; D unclear. V shed 2 bases and J shed 7 bases, with 15 bases lying between them. CDR1 and CDR2 (germline): MNHEY, SMNVEV (reference sequence). The CDR3 totals 14 residues. This CDR3 reads CASSLGVLYEEQYF. Written as DNA, the CDR3 is TGTGCCAGCAGTTTAGGGGTCTTGTACGAGGAGCAGTACTTC.

This chain uses TRBV29-1 with TRBJ2-1; D is undetermined. From germline, CDR1 is SQVTM and CDR2 ANQGSEA. V was clipped by 0 bases and J by 3 bases, with 18 bases between them. The CDR3 has 17 residues. CDR3: CSVEEAVVGSFYNEQFF. The CDR3 nucleotides read TGCAGCGTTGAAGAGGCGGTAGTTGGGTCGTTCTACAATGAGCAGTTCTTC.

This chain connects TRBV9 to TRBJ1-1; D is unresolved. There are 14 residues in the CDR3. From germline, CDR1 is SGDLS and CDR2 YYNGEE. V was pared by 0 bases and J by 1 base, with 7 bases between. Here the CDR3 reads CASSVAEGNTEAFF. For the CDR3, the DNA is TGTGCCAGCAGCGTAGCAGAGGGGAACACTGAAGCTTTCTTT. The entire variable domain, with the rest obtained from reference TRBV9 and TRBJ1-1, is as follows: DSGVTQTPKHLITATGQRVTLRCSPRSGDLSVYWYQQSLDQGLQFLIQYYNGEERAKGNILERFSAQQFPDLHSELNLSSLELGDSALYFCASSVAEGNTEAFFGQGTRLTVV.

DNA of the CDR3: TGTGCCAGCAGTGGCCTGAAGAACGAGCAGTACTTC. It codes for CASSGLKNEQYF. The chain couples TRBV2 to TRBJ2-7; D ambiguous. The CDR3 extends over 12 amino acids. V lost 4 bases to trimming and J lost 5 bases, with 9 bases between them. Germline values: CDR1 SNHLY, CDR2 FYNNEI. The full variable domain, completed using reference TRBV2 and TRBJ2-7, is EPEVTQTPSHQVTQMGQEVILRCVPISNHLYFYWYRQILGQKVEFLVSFYNNEISEKSEIFDDQFSVERPDGSNFTLKIRSTKLEDSAMYFCASSGLKNEQYFGPGTRLTVT.

Remarks on this clone: Sequence at one end of the junction differs from germline and may be a read error. The V call is TRBV2, the J call TRBJ2-7; 14 nucleotides agree with TRBD2. Per germline, CDR1 SNHLY and CDR2 FYNNEI. The CDR3 has 16 amino acids. The CDR3 DNA sequence: TGTGCCAGCAGGGAAGGGACTAGCGGGAGTCTCTACGAGCAGTACTTC. Translation: CASREGTSGSLYEQYF.

The rearrangement joins TRBV27 to TRBJ1-1; 7 positions match TRBD1. J lost 4 bases, V lost 6 bases, and 8 bases had no gene match. The CDR3 totals 14 residues. The germline V gene encodes CDR1 MNHEY and CDR2 SMNVEV (reference sequence). CDR3 loop: CASSPNRGGTEAFF. The CDR3, as DNA: TGTGCCAGCAGCCCAAACAGGGGCGGCACTGAAGCTTTCTTT.

This chain connects TRBV28 to TRBJ2-1; 7 nucleotides agree with TRBD1. With 5 bases clipped from V and 2 bases from J, the junction kept 6 bases outside the gene matches. This CDR3 contains 15 residues. CDR1 and CDR2 from the germline V gene are MDHEN and SYDVKM. The DNA for the CDR3 is TGTGCCAGCAGTCCCCGAGACAGGGCCTACAATGAGCAGTTCTTC. This sequence encodes CASSPRDRAYNEQFF. The full variable domain, in which reference TRBV28 and TRBJ2-1 provide the parts outside the CDR3, is DVKVTQSSRYLVKRTGEKVFLECVQDMDHENMFWYRQDPGLGLRLIYFSYDVKMKEKGDIPEGYSVSREKKERFSLILESASTNQTSMYLCASSPRDRAYNEQFFGPGTRLTVL.

This chain joins TRBV2 and TRBJ2-1; the D gene is possibly TRBD2 (6 bases). The CDR3 sequence is 15 residues long. With 7 bases removed from V and 6 bases from J, the gap between germline ends came to 19 bases. Germline CDR1 is SNHLY and CDR2 is FYNNEI. The CDR3 region has the DNA TGTGCCAGCAATGGCCGGGACTCCCCACGCAATGAGCAGTTCTTC. It translates to CASNGRDSPRNEQFF.

As to this clone: The same CDR3 also results from other DNA sequences found in this sample. The V gene is TRBV27, the J gene TRBJ2-7, with D possibly being TRBD1 (5 bases). Trimming left V 3 bases short and J 3 bases short, with 9 bases between. The germline CDR1 and CDR2 sequences are MNHEY and SMNVEV (reference sequence). The CDR3 runs 13 residues. This chain's CDR3 is CASSLGQHYEQYF. The CDR3 nucleotides are TGTGCCAGCAGTTTGGGGCAGCACTACGAGCAGTACTTC.

This clone was seen a single time. The genes are TRBV5-1 and TRBJ1-1, with 10 bases fitting TRBD1. Germline CDR1 is SGHRS and CDR2 is YFSETQ. This CDR3 comprises 15 residues. Losses at the gene ends were 0 bases for V and 5 bases for J; bases not matched to a gene: 4. The CDR3 region is CASSLVDRGQTEAFF. The CDR3 DNA follows: TGCGCCAGCAGCTTGGTAGACAGGGGGCAGACTGAAGCTTTCTTT.